This is a list of T cell receptor beta chains from one sample in a study of blood T cell repertoires in COVID-19. Data came from immunoSEQ multiplex PCR; TCRdb stores just in-frame clones and leaves some out. The table includes 200,000 to 250,000 clones, 84% detected once. The sample comprised peripheral blood. The receptors shown here come from a man aged 50 to 59 with active or convalescent COVID-19. Both conserved end residues are part of each CDR3. D genes are given only for firm matches. Not all rows give a size; the values are once, few, many and, for expanded clones, a class.

CASSPLVNRDFLCEQYF,TGTGCCAGCAGCCCACTCGTCAACCGGGACTTCCTATGCGAGCAGTACTTC,TRBJ2-7,TRBV3-1/TRBV3-2,.,.
CASSGYSGVSYNEQFF,TGTGCCAGCAGCGGATATAGCGGGGTCTCCTACAATGAGCAGTTCTTC,TRBJ2-1,TRBV9,.,TRBD2
CASSLLSGVEQYF,TGCGCCAGCAGCTTATTGTCCGGGGTCGAGCAGTACTTC,TRBJ2-7,TRBV5-1,.,.
CASSPESGGTEAFF,TGTGCCAGCTCCCCCGAATCAGGGGGCACTGAAGCTTTCTTT,TRBJ1-1,TRBV18,.,TRBD1
CASSVAGGPETQYF,TGTGCCAGCAGCGTAGCGGGGGGGCCGGAGACCCAGTACTTC,TRBJ2-5,TRBV9,.,TRBD2
CASSYSTGGWDSPLHF,TGTGCCAGCAGTTACTCGACAGGGGGCTGGGATTCACCCCTCCACTTT,TRBJ1-6,TRBV6-5,.,TRBD1
CASSQEEQIGELFF,TGTGCCAGCAGCCAAGAGGAGCAAATCGGGGAGCTGTTTTTT,TRBJ2-2,TRBV3-1/TRBV3-2,.,.
CASSVGLGRGWDYGYTF,TGTGCCAGCAGCGTAGGCTTGGGAAGGGGCTGGGACTATGGCTACACCTTC,TRBJ1-2,TRBV9,.,.
CASRRKGASNNEQFF,TGTGCCAGCAGAAGAAAAGGGGCTTCCAACAATGAGCAGTTCTTC,TRBJ2-1,TRBV2,.,.
CASSLSGDYLSYEQYF,TGCGCCAGCAGCTTGAGTGGCGACTACCTCTCATACGAGCAGTACTTC,TRBJ2-7,TRBV5-1,few,.
CASSLMDSSYNEQFF,TGTGCCAGCAGCTTGATGGACAGCTCCTACAATGAGCAGTTCTTC,TRBJ2-1,TRBV7-2,once,.
CASSKVLAGTFSYEQYF,TGTGCCAGCAGCAAAGTACTAGCGGGTACGTTCTCCTACGAGCAGTACTTC,TRBJ2-7,TRBV21-1,.,.
CASSSGTGVYEQYF,TGTGCCAGCAGTTCCGGGACAGGGGTCTACGAGCAGTACTTC,TRBJ2-7,TRBV28,.,TRBD1
CASSTPPSYNSPLHF,TGTGCCAGCAGTACCCCCCCGAGCTATAATTCACCCCTCCACTTT,TRBJ1-6,TRBV28,.,.
CAISGSGGAGDTQYF,TGTGCCATCAGTGGGAGCGGGGGGGCCGGGGATACGCAGTATTTT,TRBJ2-3,TRBV10-3,.,TRBD2
CASSFPGSNEKLFF,TGTGCCAGCAGCTTTCCCGGGTCTAATGAAAAACTGTTTTTT,TRBJ1-4,TRBV5-6,.,.
CASSAASGSSYEQYF,TGTGCCAGCAGCGCAGCCAGCGGGAGTTCCTACGAGCAGTACTTC,TRBJ2-7,TRBV5-4,.,TRBD2
CASRAGAGSSSGNQPQHF,TGTGCCAGCAGGGCCGGAGCGGGCTCCTCGTCGGGCAATCAGCCCCAGCATTTT,TRBJ1-5,TRBV2,.,.
CASSIMNTEAFF,TGTGCCAGCAGCATCATGAACACTGAAGCTTTCTTT,TRBJ1-1,TRBV7-9,.,.
CASSLGAYSYEQYF,TGTGCCAGCAGCTTAGGGGCCTACTCCTACGAGCAGTACTTC,TRBJ2-7,TRBV7-2,.,.
CASRGQGKNQPQHF,TGTGCCAGTAGGGGACAGGGGAAGAATCAGCCCCAGCATTTT,TRBJ1-5,TRBV19,.,TRBD1
CASPPREREGPTDTQYF,TGTGCCAGCCCCCCGAGGGAGCGGGAGGGCCCGACAGATACGCAGTATTTT,TRBJ2-3,TRBV7-2,.,TRBD2
CASSLGSTVQYF,TGTGCCAGCAGCTTAGGGAGTACGGTGCAGTACTTC,TRBJ2-7,TRBV7-2,.,.
CASSFIPDTEAFF,TGTGCCAGCAGTTTTATCCCGGACACTGAAGCTTTCTTT,TRBJ1-1,TRBV28,.,.
CASSLGRTGNSPLHF,TGTGCCAGCAGCTTGGGTCGGACAGGGAATTCACCCCTCCACTTT,TRBJ1-6,TRBV5-5,.,TRBD1
CASTFTGFGEKLFF,TGTGCCAGCACCTTTACAGGGTTCGGGGAAAAACTGTTTTTT,TRBJ1-4,TRBV28,.,.
CASSFGLAGAVVGETQYF,TGCGCCAGCAGCTTCGGACTAGCGGGAGCAGTCGTGGGGGAGACCCAGTACTTC,TRBJ2-5,TRBV5-1,.,TRBD2
CASSLVGLAGPVGSGELFF,TGTGCCAGCAGCTTGGTGGGGCTAGCGGGACCCGTGGGGAGCGGGGAGCTGTTTTTT,TRBJ2-2,TRBV5-4,.,TRBD2